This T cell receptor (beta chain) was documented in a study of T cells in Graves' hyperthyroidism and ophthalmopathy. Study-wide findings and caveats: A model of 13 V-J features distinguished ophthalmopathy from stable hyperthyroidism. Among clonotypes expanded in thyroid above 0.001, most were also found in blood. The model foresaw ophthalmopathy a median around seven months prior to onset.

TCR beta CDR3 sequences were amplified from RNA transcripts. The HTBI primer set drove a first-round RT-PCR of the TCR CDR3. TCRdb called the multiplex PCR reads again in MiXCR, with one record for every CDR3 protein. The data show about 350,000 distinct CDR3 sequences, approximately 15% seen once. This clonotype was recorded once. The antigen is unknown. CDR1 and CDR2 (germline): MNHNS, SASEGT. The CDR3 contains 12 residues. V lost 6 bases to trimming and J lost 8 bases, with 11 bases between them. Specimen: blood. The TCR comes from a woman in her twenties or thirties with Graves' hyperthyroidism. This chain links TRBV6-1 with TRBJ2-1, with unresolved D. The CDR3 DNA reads TGTGCCAGCAGCCAAATCCGCGATGAGCAGTTCTTC. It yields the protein CASSQIRDEQFF.